These 3 T cell receptor beta chains share one sample of origin, sequenced in a study of cytotoxic CD8 clonotypes in ibrutinib-treated CLL. Measured with immunoSEQ multiplex PCR; TCRdb has only the in-frame clones, and not every one. The sample lists approximately 74,000 clones, over 75% seen once, with roughly 7.7% in the top ten. The sample was PBMCs, taken at disease progression, from a patient treated with ibrutinib. The receptors originated from a human donor with chronic lymphocytic leukemia.

The chain recombines TRBV2 with TRBJ2-5; D is unresolved. The CDR3 loop spans 12 amino acids. Between the trimmed V and J ends, which lost 4 bases and 3 bases, there was a span of 6 bases. Germline CDR1 and CDR2: SNHLY and FYNNEI. The CDR3 nucleotides are TGTGCCAGCAGTGTGTATGAAGAGACCCAGTACTTC. As protein: CASSVYEETQYF.

V usage is TRBV11-3 and J usage is TRBJ2-7; TRBD2 matches at 9 bases. J was trimmed by 3 bases and V by 0 bases; bases with no gene match: 9. The CDR3 extends over 17 amino acids. Germline V lookup: CDR1 SGHNT, CDR2 YENEEA. The CDR3 DNA is TGTGCCAGCAGCTTAGATGGGGTAGCGGGGGAACTCTACGAGCAGTACTTC. Its translation: CASSLDGVAGELYEQYF.

The chain has TRBV4-1 and TRBJ1-4; the D gene is possibly TRBD1 (6 bases). CDR1 is MGHRA, CDR2 YSYEKL, per germline. V was trimmed by 7 bases and J by 4 bases, leaving 13 bases between them. The CDR3 has 14 residues. The CDR3 reads CASNRDGYNEKLFF. Written as DNA, the CDR3 is TGCGCCAGCAACAGGGACGGATATAATGAAAAACTGTTTTTT.